The 22 T cell receptor beta chains below come from one sample, sequenced in a study of memory CD4+ T cells and cytomegalovirus serostatus. The sort gate was single viable CD3+CD4+CD8-CD45RO+ cells for memory CD4+ T cells. TCRdb keeps only in-frame clones here, not all; method: immunoSEQ multiplex PCR. This table holds about 42,000 clones, around 80% found once. Sequencing was performed on memory CD4+ T cells from blood. These receptors all come from an adult in good health and CMV-seronegative.

The chain recombines TRBV14 with TRBJ1-1, with unresolved D. This CDR3 has 15 residues. Per germline, CDR1 SGHDN and CDR2 FVKESK. Trimming pared 2 bases from V and 6 bases from J, leaving 16 bases between. The CDR3 loop is CASSQFALLDSEAFF. DNA of the CDR3: TGTGCCAGCAGCCAATTCGCGCTACTTGATTCTGAAGCTTTCTTT.

V usage is TRBV28 and J usage is TRBJ2-1, with 10 bases lining up with TRBD2. Germline loops: CDR1 MDHEN, CDR2 SYDVKM. V trimming: 6 bases; J trimming: 8 bases; junction bases outside the gene matches: 7. There are 14 residues in the CDR3. CDR3 amino acids: CASRKSGGAYEQFF. The CDR3, as DNA: TGTGCCAGCAGGAAAAGCGGGGGGGCCTATGAGCAGTTCTTC.

The chain is built from TRBV29-1 and TRBJ1-3; D remains ambiguous. The ends were cut back, 3 bases at V and 4 bases at J, with 7 bases in the middle. The germline CDR1 and CDR2 sequences are SQVTM and ANQGSEA. The CDR3 consists of 12 residues. CDR3 region: CSVETSGNTIYF. In DNA form, the CDR3 reads TGCAGCGTTGAGACAAGCGGAAACACCATATATTTT.

There are a few counts of this clone. The same CDR3 can be traced to other DNA sequences in this sample. The rearrangement joins TRBV7-8 to TRBJ2-5; 9 bases are a match to TRBD2. J gave up 5 bases and V 5 bases, and 9 bases lay outside the gene matches. CDR3 length equals 15 residues. Germline assignment: CDR1 SGHVS and CDR2 FQNEAQ. The CDR3 DNA is TGTGCCAGCAGCCCGCTTGCGGGGGGGCTTGAGACCCAGTACTTC. This translates into CASSPLAGGLETQYF.

V and J are TRBV11-2 and TRBJ1-2; D might be TRBD1 (6 bases). The CDR3 is 12 residues long. Germline V lookup: CDR1 SGHAT, CDR2 FQNNGV. The ends were cut back, 5 bases at V and 5 bases at J, with 9 bases in the middle. In nucleotides, the CDR3 is TGTGCCAGCAGCGAAACAGGGTATGGCTACACCTTC. It is translated as CASSETGYGYTF.

This sequence joins TRBV5-1 and TRBJ2-7; 11 bases match TRBD2. The ends lost 2 bases at V and 0 bases at J; junction bases unmatched: 7. Germline lookup yields CDR1 SGHRS and CDR2 YFSETQ. CDR3 length: 17 amino acids. The CDR3 nucleotides are TGCGCCAGCAGCTTCGGACTAGCGGGCCCAAGCTCCTACGAGCAGTACTTC. Residues: CASSFGLAGPSSYEQYF. The full variable domain, its missing parts supplied by reference TRBV5-1 and TRBJ2-7, is KAGVTQTPRYLIKTRGQQVTLSCSPISGHRSVSWYQQTPGQGLQFLFEYFSETQRNKGNFPGRFSGRQFSNSRSEMNVSTLELGDSALYLCASSFGLAGPSSYEQYFGPGTRLTVT.

The gene calls are TRBV19 and TRBJ2-3, with D perhaps matching TRBD2 (6 bases). Germline CDR1 and CDR2: LNHDA and SQIVND (reference sequence). The CDR3 has 15 residues. Trimming stripped 3 bases from V and 1 base from J, with 11 bases between. CDR3 sequence: CASSILATRTDTQYF. Here the CDR3 DNA reads TGTGCCAGTAGTATTCTAGCGACGCGCACAGATACGCAGTATTTT.

The chain is built from TRBV2 and TRBJ2-5, with D hard to call. The assigned J gene may be wrong: the sequence end matches TRBJ2-7 better. CDR3 length: 11 amino acids. The V gene's germline CDR1 is SNHLY and CDR2 FYNNEI. Here the CDR3 reads CASKAGYEQYF. In nucleotides, the CDR3 is TGTGCCAGCAAGGCAGGCTACGAGCAGTACTTC.

The chain has TRBV2 and TRBJ1-2; no firm D call. CDR3 length equals 13 residues. V lost 9 bases and J lost 3, with 14 bases in between. Germline CDR1 reads SNHLY; CDR2 reads FYNNEI. CDR3 in DNA: TGTGCCAGTATTCCGGGGATCGACTATGGCTACACCTTC. Protein: CASIPGIDYGYTF.

Notes on this clone: Other DNA sequences in the sample encode the same CDR3. This chain links TRBV5-1 with TRBJ2-5; D might be TRBD1 (5 bases). Germline values: CDR1 SGHRS, CDR2 YFSETQ. Trimming removed 2 bases at V and 4 bases at J, with 6 bases between. The CDR3 totals 12 residues. The CDR3 protein is CASSFDRETQYF. CDR3 nucleotide sequence: TGCGCCAGCAGCTTCGACAGAGAGACCCAGTACTTC.

With respect to this clone: Sequence at one end of the junction differs from germline and may be a read error. V and J are TRBV18 and TRBJ1-1, with D perhaps matching TRBD1 (5 bases). The germline CDR1 and CDR2 sequences are KGHSH and LQKENI. CDR3 size: 16 residues. The CDR3 protein is CTSSPTGPKRNTEAFF. The CDR3 bases are TGTACCAGCTCACCTACAGGTCCAAAGAGGAACACTGAAGCTTTCTTT.

This clone was seen just once. CDR3 bases: TGCGCCAGCAGCTTCCTGCTATCCCCAGGGGGCACGTACGAGCAGTACTTC. It yields the protein CASSFLLSPGGTYEQYF. The J gene is TRBJ2-7, the V gene TRBV5-1; the match to TRBD1 covers 8 bases. The germline CDR1 and CDR2 sequences are SGHRS and YFSETQ. V shed 2 bases, J shed 4 bases, and the junction held 14 bases outside the gene matches. This CDR3 spans 17 amino acids.

The CDR3 loop is CASSLGRRSTDTQYF. The CDR3 DNA follows: TGTGCCAGCAGCTTGGGACGCCGTTCCACAGATACGCAGTATTTT. The chain is built from TRBV7-2 and TRBJ2-3; the D gene could be TRBD1 or TRBD2 (5 bases each). Trimming removed 3 bases at V and 2 bases at J, with 12 bases between. Germline V gene data show CDR1 as SGHTA and CDR2 as FQGNSA. This CDR3 is 15 amino acids long.

J is TRBJ1-5 and V is TRBV7-9; no clear D gene. V lost 0 bases to trimming and J lost 0 bases, with 3 bases between them. The CDR3 covers 14 residues. The germline gives CDR1 SEHNR, CDR2 FQNEAQ (reference sequence). CDR3 in amino acids: CASSLASSNQPQHF. The CDR3 nucleotides read TGTGCCAGCAGCTTAGCGAGTAGCAATCAGCCCCAGCATTTT.

This chain connects TRBV19 to TRBJ2-7; tentative D call: TRBD1 (7 bases). CDR1 is LNHDA, CDR2 SQIVND, per germline (reference sequence). The germline V and J ends were trimmed by 4 bases and 2 bases, with 15 bases remaining between them. This CDR3 is built from 15 residues. CDR3: CASSTNGGQTYEQYF. The CDR3 bases are TGTGCCAGTAGTACCAACGGGGGACAGACCTACGAGCAGTACTTC.

The table lists this clone with a few counts. The rearrangement joins TRBV6-5 to TRBJ1-3; tentative D call: TRBD1 (5 bases). Germline CDR1 MNHEY, CDR2 SVGAGI. This CDR3 spans 13 amino acids. V was cut by 6 bases and J by 2 bases, with 8 bases left in between. DNA for the CDR3: TGTGCCAGCAGACAGGCAGCTGGAAACACCATATATTTT. It encodes CASRQAAGNTIYF.

The V and J genes are TRBV7-2 and TRBJ2-7; possible D gene TRBD1, 6 bases. CDR1 is SGHTA, CDR2 FQGNSA, per germline. The CDR3 extends over 12 amino acids. V shed 5 bases and J shed 2 bases, with 7 bases lying between them. This CDR3 reads CASSGTTYEQYF. The CDR3 nucleotides read TGTGCCAGCAGCGGGACAACCTACGAGCAGTACTTC.

This chain joins TRBV29-1 and TRBJ1-5; D not certain. V gave up 7 bases and J gave up 2 bases, with 9 bases separating them. This CDR3 has 12 amino acids. Germline lookup yields CDR1 SQVTM and CDR2 ANQGSEA. For the CDR3, the DNA is TGCAGCGCAACTCAGGGCAATCAGCCCCAGCATTTT. This sequence encodes CSATQGNQPQHF.

This chain links TRBV11-1 with TRBJ1-2, with D unclear. V was pared by 5 bases and J by 6 bases, with 13 bases between. CDR3 length equals 13 residues. Germline-derived CDR1 and CDR2 are SGHAT and FQDESV (reference sequence). The CDR3 region has the DNA TGTGCCAGCAGCAAGGAGGATTCTAATGGCTACACCTTC. Protein: CASSKEDSNGYTF.

The gene calls are TRBV7-3 and TRBJ2-1; 8 bases fit TRBD1. The V and J ends lost 2 bases and 4 bases, in that order; junction bases with no gene match: 4. The CDR3 extends over 15 amino acids. From germline, CDR1 is SGHTA and CDR2 FQGTGA. CDR3 DNA: TGTGCCAGCAGCTTAGACAGGGGCGCGTACAATGAGCAGTTCTTC. Residues: CASSLDRGAYNEQFF. Full variable domain (rest looked up from reference TRBV7-3 and TRBJ2-1): GAGVSQTPSNKVTEKGKYVELRCDPISGHTALYWYRQSLGQGPEFLIYFQGTGAADDSGLPNDRFFAVRPEGSVSTLKIQRTERGDSAVYLCASSLDRGAYNEQFFGPGTRLTVL.

This clone was picked up one time. The CDR3 nucleotides are TGTGCCAGCAGTCTGCAGAGCCTAGGGATCGCTGAAGCTTTCTTT. It translates to CASSLQSLGIAEAFF. This chain uses TRBV28 with TRBJ1-1; no firm D call. CDR1 MDHEN and CDR2 SYDVKM come from the germline V gene. The V and J ends lost 5 bases and 6 bases respectively, with 19 bases between them. The CDR3 contains 15 residues.

The J gene is TRBJ2-5, the V gene TRBV5-1, with D perhaps matching TRBD1 or TRBD2 (5 bases each). CDR3 length equals 15 residues. Germline values: CDR1 SGHRS, CDR2 YFSETQ. Trimming cost V 3 bases and J 4 bases, with 16 bases left between them. CDR3 in amino acids: CASSWGGTAGETQYF. CDR3 in DNA: TGCGCCAGCAGCTGGGGTGGGACCGCGGGAGAGACCCAGTACTTC.